This T cell receptor (beta chain) was recovered during a study of graft-versus-host responses after intestinal transplantation. Per the germline V gene, CDR1 is MGHRA and CDR2 is YSYEKL. The CDR3 runs to 13 residues. Deletions cut 4 bases from V and 1 base from J, with 8 bases between. Both intraepithelial and lamina propria lymphocytes were released by processing graft tissue. Assay used: immunoSEQ multiplex PCR; TCRdb lists only in-frame clones, some missing. The sample yields 15,000 to 20,000 clones, around 83% seen once. This clone was seen a single time. This clonotype was obtained from a human patient who received an intestinal transplant, so some T cells may come from the graft donor. The sample here was ileum tissue, taken 584 days after intestinal transplantation. The V and J genes are TRBV4-1 and TRBJ2-7; D gene unclear. CDR3 sequence (DNA): TGCGCCAGCAGCCCGGTCCTGTCCTACGAGCAGTACTTC. The encoded protein is CASSPVLSYEQYF.